What follows are 6 T cell receptor beta chains derived from one specimen sequenced in a study of blood T cell repertoires in COVID-19. Repertoires were generated with immunoSEQ multiplex PCR, while TCRdb's copy carries only in-frame clones and drops some. The table records fewer than 40,000 clones, roughly 73% of them present only once. The sample comprised peripheral blood. The receptors derive from a man in his fifties or sixties with acute or convalescent COVID-19.

The rearrangement uses TRBV5-4 and TRBJ2-1; 8 positions agree with TRBD1. Germline CDR1 SGHNT, CDR2 YYREEE (reference sequence). Trimming removed 5 bases from V and 9 bases from J; junction bases left unmatched: 13. The CDR3 has 15 residues. CDR3 coding DNA: TGTGCCAGCAGTAGGACGGGACAGGCAAGCGGTGAGCAGTTCTTC. Its translation is CASSRTGQASGEQFF. The complete variable domain, with remaining parts taken from reference TRBV5-4 and TRBJ2-1, reads ETGVTQSPTHLIKTRGQQVTLRCSSQSGHNTVSWYQQALGQGPQFIFQYYREEENGRGNFPPRFSGLQFPNYSSELNVNALELDDSALYLCASSRTGQASGEQFFGPGTRLTVL.

The chain uses TRBV7-9 and TRBJ2-3; 8 bases align to TRBD2. CDR1 SEHNR and CDR2 FQNEAQ come from the germline V gene (reference sequence). The CDR3 is made up of 17 amino acids. The V gene end was trimmed by 2 bases and the J gene end by 1 base; junction bases not matched to a gene: 8. The CDR3 reads CASSLMSGGRGTDTQYF. The CDR3 nucleotides are TGTGCCAGCAGCTTAATGTCGGGAGGGCGGGGCACAGATACGCAGTATTTT.

The rearrangement uses TRBV7-6 and TRBJ2-1; 7 bases match TRBD1. The germline V gene has CDR1 SGHVS and CDR2 FNYEAQ. The CDR3 loop spans 15 amino acids. The V and J ends lost 2 bases and 6 bases, in that order; junction bases with no gene match: 7. For the CDR3, the DNA is TGTGCCAGCAGCTTATACCCGGGACAGTCCAATGAGCAGTTCTTC. It codes for CASSLYPGQSNEQFF.

This chain uses TRBV6-5 with TRBJ1-5; 9 nucleotides agree with TRBD1. V gave up 5 bases and J gave up 6 bases; unmatched junction bases: 8. This CDR3 contains 15 residues. CDR1 and CDR2 from the germline V gene are MNHEY and SVGAGI. CDR3 protein: CASSPITGGRQPQHF. CDR3 nucleotide sequence: TGTGCCAGCAGTCCAATAACAGGGGGCCGTCAGCCCCAGCATTTT.

The J gene is TRBJ1-2, the V gene TRBV10-3; D may be TRBD1 (5 bases). CDR3 length equals 13 residues. The V end lost 4 bases, the J end lost 3 bases, and 9 bases lay between the germline ends. Germline V gene lookup returns CDR1 ENHRY and CDR2 SYGVKD. For the CDR3, the DNA is TGTGCCATCAGTGCCAGGGTTGACTATGGCTACACCTTC. Protein product: CAISARVDYGYTF.

This clone was found once. The rearrangement links TRBV10-3 to TRBJ2-2; 9 bases match TRBD2. J lost 6 bases, V lost 3 bases, and 8 bases had no gene match. The length of the CDR3 is 16 residues. Germline values: CDR1 ENHRY, CDR2 SYGVKD. CDR3 nucleotides: TGTGCCATCAGTGATATCGCGGGAGGGGCCGCCGGGGAGCTGTTTTTT. Translating gives CAISDIAGGAAGELFF.